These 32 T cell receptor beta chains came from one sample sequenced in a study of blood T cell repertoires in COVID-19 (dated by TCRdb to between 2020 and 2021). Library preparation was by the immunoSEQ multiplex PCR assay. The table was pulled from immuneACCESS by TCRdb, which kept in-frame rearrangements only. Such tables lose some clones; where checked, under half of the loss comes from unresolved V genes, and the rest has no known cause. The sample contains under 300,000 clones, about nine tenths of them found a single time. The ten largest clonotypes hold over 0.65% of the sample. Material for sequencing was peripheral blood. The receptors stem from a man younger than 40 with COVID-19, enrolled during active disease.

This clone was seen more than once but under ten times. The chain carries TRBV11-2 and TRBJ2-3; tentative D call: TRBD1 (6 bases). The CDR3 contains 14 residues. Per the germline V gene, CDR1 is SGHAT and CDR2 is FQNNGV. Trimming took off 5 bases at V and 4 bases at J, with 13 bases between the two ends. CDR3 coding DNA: TGTGCCAGCAGCAGACGACAGGTTCCAGATACGCAGTATTTT. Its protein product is CASSRRQVPDTQYF.

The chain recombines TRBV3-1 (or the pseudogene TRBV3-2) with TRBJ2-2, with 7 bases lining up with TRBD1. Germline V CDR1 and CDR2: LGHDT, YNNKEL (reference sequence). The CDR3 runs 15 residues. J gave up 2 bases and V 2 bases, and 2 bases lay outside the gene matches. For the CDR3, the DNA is TGTGCCAGCAGCCAATGGGACAGTAACACCGGGGAGCTGTTTTTT. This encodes CASSQWDSNTGELFF.

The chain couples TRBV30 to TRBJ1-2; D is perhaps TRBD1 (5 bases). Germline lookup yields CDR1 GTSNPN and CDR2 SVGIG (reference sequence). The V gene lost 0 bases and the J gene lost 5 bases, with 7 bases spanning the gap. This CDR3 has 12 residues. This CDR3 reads CAWSVSGYGYTF. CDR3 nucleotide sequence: TGTGCCTGGAGTGTGTCAGGGTATGGCTACACCTTC.

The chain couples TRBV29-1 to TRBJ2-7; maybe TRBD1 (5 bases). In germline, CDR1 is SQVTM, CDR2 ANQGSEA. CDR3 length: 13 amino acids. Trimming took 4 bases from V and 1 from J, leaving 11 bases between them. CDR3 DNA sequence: TGCAGCGTTGGGGGCAGGGCGTCCTACGAGCAGTACTTC. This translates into CSVGGRASYEQYF.

CDR3 loop: CASSPADSYGYTF. In DNA form, the CDR3 reads TGTGCCAGCAGCCCCGCGGACAGCTATGGCTACACCTTC. The rearrangement links TRBV5-4 to TRBJ1-2; a weak D match, TRBD1 (6 bases). Trimming cost V 4 bases and J 4 bases, with 11 bases left between them. The CDR3 has 13 residues. Germline assignment: CDR1 SGHNT and CDR2 YYREEE (reference sequence).

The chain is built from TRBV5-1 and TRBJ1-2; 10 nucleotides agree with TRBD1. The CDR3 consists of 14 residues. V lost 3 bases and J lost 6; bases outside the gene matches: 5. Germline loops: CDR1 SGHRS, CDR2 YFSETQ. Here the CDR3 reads CASSSTGGAHGYTF. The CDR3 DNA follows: TGCGCCAGCAGCTCGACAGGGGGCGCACATGGCTACACCTTC.

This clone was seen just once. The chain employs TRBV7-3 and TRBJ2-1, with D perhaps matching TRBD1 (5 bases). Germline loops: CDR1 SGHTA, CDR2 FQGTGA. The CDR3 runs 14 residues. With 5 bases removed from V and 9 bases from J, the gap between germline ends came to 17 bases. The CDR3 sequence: CASSGTDWGGEQFF. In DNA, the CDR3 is TGTGCCAGCAGCGGCACCGATTGGGGCGGTGAGCAGTTCTTC.

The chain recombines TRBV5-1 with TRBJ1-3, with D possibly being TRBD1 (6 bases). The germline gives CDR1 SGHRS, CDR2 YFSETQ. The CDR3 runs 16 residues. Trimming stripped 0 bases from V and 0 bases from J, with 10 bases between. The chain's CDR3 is CASSLDYRASGNTIYF. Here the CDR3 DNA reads TGCGCCAGCAGCTTGGATTACAGGGCCTCTGGAAACACCATATATTTT.

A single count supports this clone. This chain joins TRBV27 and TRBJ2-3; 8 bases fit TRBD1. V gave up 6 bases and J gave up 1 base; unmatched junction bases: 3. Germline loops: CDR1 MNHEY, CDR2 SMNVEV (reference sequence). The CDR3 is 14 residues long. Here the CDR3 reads CASSRDRRTDTQYF. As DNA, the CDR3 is TGTGCCAGCAGCAGGGACAGGCGCACAGATACGCAGTATTTT.

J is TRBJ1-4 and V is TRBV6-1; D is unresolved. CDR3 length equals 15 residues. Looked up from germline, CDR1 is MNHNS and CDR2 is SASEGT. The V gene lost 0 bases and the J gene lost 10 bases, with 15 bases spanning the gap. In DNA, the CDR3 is TGTGCCAGCAGTGAAGCGAAGAGGGTTGAAGGAAAACTGTTTTTT. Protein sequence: CASSEAKRVEGKLFF.

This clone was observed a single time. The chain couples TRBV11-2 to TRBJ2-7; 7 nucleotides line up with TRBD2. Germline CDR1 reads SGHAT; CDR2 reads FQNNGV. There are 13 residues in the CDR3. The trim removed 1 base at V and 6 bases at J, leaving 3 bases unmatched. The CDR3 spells CASSLGWEGEQYF. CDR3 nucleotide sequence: TGTGCCAGCAGCTTAGGGTGGGAGGGCGAGCAGTACTTC.

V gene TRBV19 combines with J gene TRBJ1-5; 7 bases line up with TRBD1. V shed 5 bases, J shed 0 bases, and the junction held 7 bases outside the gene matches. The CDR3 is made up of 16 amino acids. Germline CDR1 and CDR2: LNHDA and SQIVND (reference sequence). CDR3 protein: CASSRSTGHSNQPQHF. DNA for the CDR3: TGTGCCAGTAGTCGATCGACAGGGCATAGCAATCAGCCCCAGCATTTT.

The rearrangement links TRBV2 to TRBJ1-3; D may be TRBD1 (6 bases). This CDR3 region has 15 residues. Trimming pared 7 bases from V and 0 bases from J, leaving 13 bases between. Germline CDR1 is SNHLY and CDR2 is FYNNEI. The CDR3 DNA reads TGTGCCAGCACTGGACAGACTTACTCTGGAAACACCATATATTTT. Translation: CASTGQTYSGNTIYF.

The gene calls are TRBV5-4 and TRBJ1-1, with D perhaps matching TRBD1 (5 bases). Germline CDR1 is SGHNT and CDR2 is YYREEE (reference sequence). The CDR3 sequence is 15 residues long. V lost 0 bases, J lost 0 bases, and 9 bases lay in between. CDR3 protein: CASSLGQGLNTEAFF. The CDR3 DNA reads TGTGCCAGCAGCTTGGGGCAGGGCCTGAACACTGAAGCTTTCTTT.

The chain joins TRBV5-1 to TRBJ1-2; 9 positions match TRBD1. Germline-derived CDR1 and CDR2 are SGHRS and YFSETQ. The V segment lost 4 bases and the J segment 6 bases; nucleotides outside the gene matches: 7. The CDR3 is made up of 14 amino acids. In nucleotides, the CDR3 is TGCGCCAGCAGCGGCCCGGGGACAGGGCATGGCTACACCTTC. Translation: CASSGPGTGHGYTF.

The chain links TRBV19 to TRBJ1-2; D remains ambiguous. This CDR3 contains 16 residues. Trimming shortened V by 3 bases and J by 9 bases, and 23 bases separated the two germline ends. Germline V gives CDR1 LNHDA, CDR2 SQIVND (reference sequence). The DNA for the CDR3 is TGTGCCAGTAGTATGCCCGGGTCCCCCGGGAAGGATCGCTACACCTTC. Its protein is CASSMPGSPGKDRYTF. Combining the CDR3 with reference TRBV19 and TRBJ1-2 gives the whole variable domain DGGITQSPKYLFRKEGQNVTLSCEQNLNHDAMYWYRQDPGQGLRLIYYSQIVNDFQKGDIAEGYSVSREKKESFPLTVTSAQKNPTAFYLCASSMPGSPGKDRYTFGSGTRLTVV.

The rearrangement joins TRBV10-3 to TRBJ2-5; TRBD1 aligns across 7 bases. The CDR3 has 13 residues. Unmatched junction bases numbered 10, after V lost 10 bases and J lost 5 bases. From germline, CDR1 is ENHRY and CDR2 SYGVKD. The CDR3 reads CATTTRGQETQYF. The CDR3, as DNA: TGTGCCACAACAACGAGGGGGCAGGAGACCCAGTACTTC.

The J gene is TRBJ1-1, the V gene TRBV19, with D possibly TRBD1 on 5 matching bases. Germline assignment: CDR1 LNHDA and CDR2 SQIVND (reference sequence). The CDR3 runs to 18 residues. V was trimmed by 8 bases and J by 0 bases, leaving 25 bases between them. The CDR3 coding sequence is TGTGCCAGTCACGTGGCGCGGGGCGCTTATGAGATGAACACTGAAGCTTTCTTT. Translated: CASHVARGAYEMNTEAFF.

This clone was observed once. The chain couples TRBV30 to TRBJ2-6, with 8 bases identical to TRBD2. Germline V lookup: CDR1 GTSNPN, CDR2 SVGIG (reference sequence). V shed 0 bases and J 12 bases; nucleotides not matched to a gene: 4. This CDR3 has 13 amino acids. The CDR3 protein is CAWSVGTRTVLTF. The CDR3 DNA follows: TGTGCCTGGAGTGTCGGGACTAGAACCGTCCTGACTTTC.

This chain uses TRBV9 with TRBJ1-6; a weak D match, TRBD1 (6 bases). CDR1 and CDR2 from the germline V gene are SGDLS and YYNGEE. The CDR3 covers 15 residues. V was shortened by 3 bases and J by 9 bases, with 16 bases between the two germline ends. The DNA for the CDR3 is TGTGCCAGCAGCGCCCGGGACATTGTAGGTTCACCCCTCCACTTT. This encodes CASSARDIVGSPLHF.

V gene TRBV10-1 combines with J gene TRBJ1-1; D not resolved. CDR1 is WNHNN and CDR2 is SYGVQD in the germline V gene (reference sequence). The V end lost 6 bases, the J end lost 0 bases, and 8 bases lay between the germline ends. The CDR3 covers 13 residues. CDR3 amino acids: CASSDTVNTEAFF. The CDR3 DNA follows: TGCGCCAGCAGCGATACAGTGAACACTGAAGCTTTCTTT.

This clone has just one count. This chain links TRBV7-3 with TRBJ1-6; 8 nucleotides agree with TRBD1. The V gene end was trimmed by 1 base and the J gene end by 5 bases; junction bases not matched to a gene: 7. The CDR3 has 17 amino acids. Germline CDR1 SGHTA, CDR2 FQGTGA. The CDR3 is CASSLNRWTGNNSPLHF. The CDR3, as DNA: TGTGCCAGCAGCTTAAATCGGTGGACAGGGAATAATTCACCCCTCCACTTT.

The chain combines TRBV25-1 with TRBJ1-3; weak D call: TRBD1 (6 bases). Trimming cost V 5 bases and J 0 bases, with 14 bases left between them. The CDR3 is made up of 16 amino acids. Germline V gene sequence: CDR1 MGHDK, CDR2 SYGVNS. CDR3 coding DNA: TGTGCCAGCAGTCCACCGACAGGCGCCTCTGGAAACACCATATATTTT. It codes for CASSPPTGASGNTIYF.

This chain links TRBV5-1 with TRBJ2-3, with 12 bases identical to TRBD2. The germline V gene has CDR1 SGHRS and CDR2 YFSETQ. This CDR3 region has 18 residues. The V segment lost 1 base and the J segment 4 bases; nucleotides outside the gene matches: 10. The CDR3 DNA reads TGCGCCAGCAGCTTGACCCTCCCTAGCGGGGGGGCCGCAGATACGCAGTATTTT. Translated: CASSLTLPSGGAADTQYF.

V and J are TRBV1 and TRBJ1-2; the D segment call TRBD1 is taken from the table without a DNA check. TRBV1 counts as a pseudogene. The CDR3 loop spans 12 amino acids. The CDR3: CTPRGENEGYTF. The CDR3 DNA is TGCACCCCCAGGGGAGAAAACGAGGGCTACACCTTC.

The CDR3 region is CSASQSQTGFGEAFF. CDR3 coding DNA: TGCAGTGCTAGTCAGTCCCAAACAGGGTTTGGTGAAGCTTTCTTT. The chain links TRBV20-1 to TRBJ1-1, with TRBD1 as a possible D gene (6 bases). V was trimmed by 3 bases and J by 7 bases, leaving 21 bases between them. Germline V gives CDR1 DFQATT, CDR2 SNEGSKA (reference sequence). This CDR3 is built from 15 residues.

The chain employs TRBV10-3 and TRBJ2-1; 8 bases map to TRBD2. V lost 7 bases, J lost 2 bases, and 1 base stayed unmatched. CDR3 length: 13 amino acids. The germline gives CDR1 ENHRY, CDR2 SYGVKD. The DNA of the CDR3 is TGTGCCATCAACGGGGGGGCCTACAATGAGCAGTTCTTC. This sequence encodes CAINGGAYNEQFF.

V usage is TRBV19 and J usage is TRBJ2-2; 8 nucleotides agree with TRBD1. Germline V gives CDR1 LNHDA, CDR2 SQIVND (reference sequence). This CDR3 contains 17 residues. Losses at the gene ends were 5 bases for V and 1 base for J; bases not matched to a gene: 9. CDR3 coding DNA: TGTGCCAGTAGTCCGTCAACCGGGACAGGGAACACCGGGGAGCTGTTTTTT. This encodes CASSPSTGTGNTGELFF.

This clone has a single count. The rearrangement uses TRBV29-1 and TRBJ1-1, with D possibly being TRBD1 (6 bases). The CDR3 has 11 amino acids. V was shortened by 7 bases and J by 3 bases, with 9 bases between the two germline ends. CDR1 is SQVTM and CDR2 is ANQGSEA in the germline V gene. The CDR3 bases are TGCAGCGCGGAGGGGGACACTGAAGCTTTCTTT. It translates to CSAEGDTEAFF.

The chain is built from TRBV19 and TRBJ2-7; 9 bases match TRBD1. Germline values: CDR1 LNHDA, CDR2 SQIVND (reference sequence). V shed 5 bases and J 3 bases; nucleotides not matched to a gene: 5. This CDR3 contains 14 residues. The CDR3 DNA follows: TGTGCCAGTAGTGCCGGACAGGGGAGCTACGAGCAGTACTTC. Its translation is CASSAGQGSYEQYF.

The CDR3 bases are TGTGCCAGCAGATTGACAGGGGATTATAACACTGAAGCTTTCTTT. Amino acids: CASRLTGDYNTEAFF. The chain joins TRBV2 to TRBJ1-1, with 8 positions matching TRBD1. Per germline, CDR1 SNHLY and CDR2 FYNNEI. J lost 2 bases, V lost 6 bases, and 8 bases had no gene match. This CDR3 comprises 15 residues.

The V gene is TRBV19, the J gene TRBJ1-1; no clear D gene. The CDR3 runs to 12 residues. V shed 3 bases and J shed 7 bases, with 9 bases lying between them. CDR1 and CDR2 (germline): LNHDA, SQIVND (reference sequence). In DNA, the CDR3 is TGTGCCAGTAGTATGAGGAGGGATGAAGCTTTCTTT. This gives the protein CASSMRRDEAFF.